The 31 T cell receptor beta chains given below trace back to one sample, sequenced in a study of shared clonotypes between healthy human individuals. Naive CD8 cells were CD45RO-negative, positively selected for CCR7, excluding terminally differentiated effector memory CD45RA+ cells. Only in-frame clones appear in the TCRdb table, and some are missing; sequencing was by immunoSEQ multiplex PCR. The repertoire has 1.5 million to 2.5 million clones, about 95% of them found once; the top ten carry around 1.2%. The sample comprised naive CD8+ T cells sorted from blood. The source is a young man in good health.

CDR3 sequence reads: CASSPRTSGRNDNEQFF. CDR3 bases: TGCGCCAGCAGCCCCCGGACTAGCGGGAGGAACGACAATGAGCAGTTCTTC. The chain employs TRBV4-3 and TRBJ2-1, with 14 positions matching TRBD2. Per the germline V gene, CDR1 is LGHNA and CDR2 is YSLEER. This CDR3 has 17 residues. The J segment lost 5 bases and the V segment lost 4 bases, leaving 7 bases of the junction unmatched.

V gene TRBV11-2 combines with J gene TRBJ1-6, with 8 nucleotides matching TRBD1. With V trimmed by 4 bases and J by 7 bases, 9 bases remained unmatched. CDR3 size: 16 residues. CDR1 and CDR2 from the germline V gene are SGHAT and FQNNGV. DNA for the CDR3: TGTGCCAGCAGCTCCCGGGACAGGAATAAAAATTCACCCCTCCACTTT. It is translated as CASSSRDRNKNSPLHF. The whole variable domain, remainder taken from reference TRBV11-2 and TRBJ1-6, is EAGVAQSPRYKIIEKRQSVAFWCNPISGHATLYWYQQILGQGPKLLIQFQNNGVVDDSQLPKDRFSAERLKGVDSTLKIQPAKLEDSAVYLCASSSRDRNKNSPLHFGNGTRLTVT.

This clone was counted only a few times. V is TRBV7-9 and J is TRBJ1-6, with TRBD1 matching over 7 bases. There are 16 residues in the CDR3. V was clipped by 3 bases and J by 6 bases; unmatched bases: 8. Germline V gene data show CDR1 as SEHNR and CDR2 as FQNEAQ (reference sequence). Written as DNA, the CDR3 is TGTGCCAGCAGCTTGGTAGGACAGGCGATTAATTCACCCCTCCACTTT. Translated: CASSLVGQAINSPLHF.

This chain links TRBV12-5 with TRBJ2-7, with 9 bases aligning to TRBD1. The CDR3 is 15 residues long. CDR1 is LGHNT and CDR2 is FRNRAP in the germline V gene. V lost 2 bases to trimming and J lost 2 bases; unmatched junction nucleotides: 4. The CDR3 spells CASGLSDRGTYEQYF. CDR3 DNA: TGTGCTAGTGGTTTGTCAGACAGGGGGACCTACGAGCAGTACTTC.

The chain uses TRBV4-1 and TRBJ2-4; no clear D. V dropped 1 base and J dropped 0 bases, with 10 bases sitting between them. Germline V gene lookup returns CDR1 MGHRA and CDR2 YSYEKL. This CDR3 is built from 16 residues. The chain's CDR3 is CASSQVVIGAKNIQYF. The CDR3 coding sequence is TGCGCCAGCAGCCAAGTTGTCATAGGAGCCAAAAACATTCAGTACTTC.

The V call is TRBV2, the J call TRBJ2-7; D is unresolved. Germline values: CDR1 SNHLY, CDR2 FYNNEI. The V and J ends lost 2 bases and 0 bases respectively, with 11 bases between them. The CDR3 consists of 15 residues. CDR3 nucleotide sequence: TGTGCCAGCAGTGAAAGTGGGTTTTCCTCCTACGAGCAGTACTTC. Translation: CASSESGFSSYEQYF.

V is TRBV28 and J is TRBJ1-3, with unresolved D. This CDR3 is 12 amino acids long. CDR1 MDHEN and CDR2 SYDVKM come from the germline V gene. CDR3 protein: CASGLSGNTIYF. The DNA of the CDR3 is TGTGCTTCGGGGTTGAGTGGAAACACCATATATTTT. Combining the CDR3 with reference TRBV28 and TRBJ1-3 gives the whole variable domain DVKVTQSSRYLVKRTGEKVFLECVQDMDHENMFWYRQDPGLGLRLIYFSYDVKMKEKGDIPEGYSVSREKKERFSLILESASTNQTSMYLCASGLSGNTIYFGEGSWLTVV.

This chain connects TRBV4-1 to TRBJ1-6; 11 bases are a match to TRBD1. The CDR3 covers 15 residues. V dropped 0 bases and J dropped 10; count of bases not matched to a gene: 2. The germline CDR1 and CDR2 sequences are MGHRA and YSYEKL. The CDR3 spells CASSQDGTGGSPLHF. Written as DNA, the CDR3 is TGCGCCAGCAGCCAAGATGGGACAGGGGGATCACCCCTCCACTTT.

This chain joins TRBV7-9 and TRBJ2-7; D is possibly TRBD1 (6 bases). V lost 3 bases and J lost 2, with 11 bases in between. Germline V gene lookup returns CDR1 SEHNR and CDR2 FQNEAQ (reference sequence). This CDR3 region has 14 residues. The CDR3 nucleotides are TGTGCCAGCAGCTTTACAGGGAATCCCTACGAGCAGTACTTC. It codes for CASSFTGNPYEQYF.

The chain links TRBV4-1 to TRBJ2-7; the match to TRBD2 covers 12 bases. Germline values: CDR1 MGHRA, CDR2 YSYEKL. This CDR3 has 16 residues. Trimming took 0 bases from V and 3 from J; bases not matched to a gene: 3. CDR3 protein: CASSQEGLAGFYEQYF. CDR3 nucleotide sequence: TGCGCCAGCAGCCAAGAGGGACTAGCGGGCTTCTACGAGCAGTACTTC.

About this clone: This sample includes further DNA sequences coding for the same CDR3. V usage is TRBV9 and J usage is TRBJ2-7, with 10 bases that match TRBD1. This CDR3 is built from 14 residues. After removal of 2 bases from V and 4 bases from J, the junction contained 3 bases not matched to a gene. The germline V gene encodes CDR1 SGDLS and CDR2 YYNGEE. The DNA of the CDR3 is TGTGCCAGCAGCGTCCGGGACAGGGGTTACGAGCAGTACTTC. This translates into CASSVRDRGYEQYF.

The chain links TRBV9 to TRBJ2-3; the D is unclear. V was cut by 0 bases and J by 0 bases, with 5 bases left in between. Germline lookup yields CDR1 SGDLS and CDR2 YYNGEE. The CDR3 loop spans 14 amino acids. CDR3 in DNA: TGTGCCAGCAGCGTAGCGGATAGCACAGATACGCAGTATTTT. Translation gives CASSVADSTDTQYF.

With respect to this clone: Within the sample, other DNA sequences also encode this same CDR3. The chain couples TRBV6-5 to TRBJ2-6; a weak D match, TRBD2 (7 bases). CDR3 size: 16 residues. Germline CDR1 is MNHEY and CDR2 is SVGAGI. The V and J ends lost 0 bases and 2 bases respectively, with 8 bases between them. The CDR3 region has the DNA TGTGCCAGCAGTTACTCGGGGGGGCCTGGGGCCAACGTCCTGACTTTC. Its translation: CASSYSGGPGANVLTF.

The V call is TRBV6-1, the J call TRBJ2-5; 14 nucleotides match TRBD2. Germline V gene sequence: CDR1 MNHNS, CDR2 SASEGT. Trimming took 4 bases from V and 3 from J; bases not matched to a gene: 10. The CDR3 has 18 residues. CDR3 in amino acids: CASSVYPPGLAGEETQYF. CDR3 bases: TGTGCCAGCAGTGTTTATCCCCCGGGACTAGCGGGGGAAGAGACCCAGTACTTC.

Comments on this clone: The identical CDR3 is also encoded by other nucleotide sequences in the sample. The chain couples TRBV7-2 to TRBJ2-1; 8 positions match TRBD2. V dropped 1 base and J dropped 4; count of bases not matched to a gene: 6. The CDR3 is 16 amino acids. Germline values: CDR1 SGHTA, CDR2 FQGNSA. CDR3 sequence reads: CASSLGSQRGYNEQFF. CDR3 in DNA: TGTGCCAGCAGCTTAGGCTCCCAGCGGGGGTACAATGAGCAGTTCTTC. The full variable domain, in which reference TRBV7-2 and TRBJ2-1 provide the parts outside the CDR3, is GAGVSQSPSNKVTEKGKDVELRCDPISGHTALYWYRQSLGQGLEFLIYFQGNSAPDKSGLPSDRFSAERTGGSVSTLTIQRTQQEDSAVYLCASSLGSQRGYNEQFFGPGTRLTVL.

This rearrangement joins TRBV7-9 to TRBJ2-7; 10 bases fit TRBD2. The V segment lost 4 bases and the J segment 3 bases; nucleotides outside the gene matches: 6. Germline V gene lookup returns CDR1 SEHNR and CDR2 FQNEAQ (reference sequence). CDR3 length equals 15 residues. The CDR3 protein is CASSSSGGPLYEQYF. In DNA, the CDR3 is TGTGCCAGCAGCTCTAGCGGGGGACCCCTCTACGAGCAGTACTTC.

The gene calls are TRBV5-6 and TRBJ2-7; 14 nucleotides match TRBD2. Trimming took 4 bases from V and 0 from J; bases not matched to a gene: 6. CDR3 length: 17 residues. The V gene's germline CDR1 is SGHDT and CDR2 YYEEEE. The CDR3 here is CASSRTSGRLSSYEQYF. DNA for the CDR3: TGTGCCAGCAGCCGGACTAGCGGGAGGCTGAGCTCCTACGAGCAGTACTTC.

The genes are TRBV19 and TRBJ1-1; D is unresolved. Deletions cut 4 bases from V and 1 base from J, with 10 bases between. Germline CDR1 and CDR2: LNHDA and SQIVND (reference sequence). This CDR3 comprises 14 residues. The CDR3 loop is CASSTSSWNTEAFF. The CDR3 DNA reads as TGTGCCAGTAGTACTTCCTCATGGAACACTGAAGCTTTCTTT.

This clone was detected once. The chain recombines TRBV5-1 with TRBJ2-7; D gene ambiguous. The germline V gene encodes CDR1 SGHRS and CDR2 YFSETQ. The CDR3 loop spans 14 amino acids. The ends were cut back, 0 bases at V and 4 bases at J, with 11 bases in the middle. The DNA for the CDR3 is TGCGCCAGCAGCTTGGAATCAGTCTTTTACGAGCAGTACTTC. Protein product: CASSLESVFYEQYF.

This clone appeared once. Other DNA sequences in the sample encode the same CDR3. The rearrangement joins TRBV7-9 to TRBJ2-5, with D unclear. The CDR3 spans 12 residues. CDR1 SEHNR and CDR2 FQNEAQ come from the germline V gene (reference sequence). V was shortened by 2 bases and J by 1 base, with 2 bases between the two germline ends. CDR3 coding DNA: TGTGCCAGCAGCTTAATCCAAGAGACCCAGTACTTC. Amino acid sequence: CASSLIQETQYF.

The J gene is TRBJ1-1, the V gene TRBV5-1; D is ambiguous. Germline V gene sequence: CDR1 SGHRS, CDR2 YFSETQ. The CDR3 has 13 amino acids. V was cut by 4 bases and J by 3 bases, with 10 bases left in between. CDR3 protein: CASSPVAYTEAFF. For the CDR3, the DNA is TGCGCCAGCAGCCCCGTTGCTTACACTGAAGCTTTCTTT.

The chain employs TRBV7-8 and TRBJ2-1, with 10 nucleotides matching TRBD2. V lost 1 base and J lost 7; bases outside the gene matches: 7. This CDR3 is 16 amino acids long. From germline, CDR1 is SGHVS and CDR2 FQNEAQ. CDR3 protein: CASSLGLAGVRNEQFF. DNA for the CDR3: TGTGCCAGCAGCTTAGGGCTAGCGGGAGTGAGAAATGAGCAGTTCTTC.

A note on this clone: Other DNA sequences in the same sample also yield this CDR3. The chain combines TRBV6-5 with TRBJ1-1; D is uncertain. The germline V gene has CDR1 MNHEY and CDR2 SVGAGI. V dropped 2 bases and J dropped 1 base, with 11 bases sitting between them. The CDR3 length is 15 residues. DNA of the CDR3: TGTGCCAGCAGTTACAGTACGGGATGGAACACTGAAGCTTTCTTT. The encoded protein is CASSYSTGWNTEAFF.

The chain employs TRBV4-1 and TRBJ2-5; the D gene is possibly TRBD2 (5 bases). Germline V lookup: CDR1 MGHRA, CDR2 YSYEKL. The length of the CDR3 is 17 residues. V lost 4 bases and J 0 bases, leaving 18 bases between the germline ends. CDR3 nucleotide sequence: TGCGCCAGCAGCCCCTCCCCCAGCGGTGGGTACCAAGAGACCCAGTACTTC. It codes for CASSPSPSGGYQETQYF.

In regard to this clone: A junction end diverges from the germline sequence, so it may reflect a read error. The chain carries TRBV7-7 and TRBJ2-1, with D perhaps being TRBD1 or TRBD2 (5 bases each). The CDR3 length is 15 residues. Germline values: CDR1 SSHAT, CDR2 FNYEAQ (reference sequence). CDR3 sequence: CASSAGTDKYNEQFF. CDR3 sequence (DNA): TGTGCTAGCAGCGCTGGGACGGATAAATACAATGAGCAGTTCTTC. The whole variable domain, remainder taken from reference TRBV7-7 and TRBJ2-1, is GAGVSQSPRYKVTKRGQDVTLRCDPISSHATLYWYQQALGQGPEFLTYFNYEAQPDKSGLPSDRFSAERPEGSISTLTIQRTEQRDSAMYRCASSAGTDKYNEQFFGPGTRLTVL.

V and J are TRBV28 and TRBJ2-7; D is possibly TRBD1 or TRBD2 (6 bases each). Germline V lookup: CDR1 MDHEN, CDR2 SYDVKM. CDR3 length: 14 amino acids. The V end was cut by 6 bases, the J end by 5 bases, with 17 bases between. For the CDR3, the DNA is TGTGCCAGCAGCCCTCGTGGGGGGCCCCACGAGCAGTACTTC. Amino acids: CASSPRGGPHEQYF.

CDR3 sequence (DNA): TGTGCCAGCAGCTTAGAGACCGCATTCTCCTACGAGCAGTACTTC. It is translated as CASSLETAFSYEQYF. This chain uses TRBV7-9 with TRBJ2-7; D not certain. The V end was cut by 1 base, the J end by 0 bases, with 10 bases between. Germline values: CDR1 SEHNR, CDR2 FQNEAQ (reference sequence). This CDR3 contains 15 residues.

This chain connects TRBV6-6 to TRBJ1-6; no firm D call. Germline loops: CDR1 MNHNY, CDR2 SVGAGI (reference sequence). Trimming shortened V by 6 bases and J by 2 bases, and 8 bases separated the two germline ends. This CDR3 has 14 amino acids. CDR3 sequence: CASRPGAYNSPLHF. The CDR3 coding sequence is TGTGCCAGCAGGCCCGGGGCCTATAATTCACCCCTCCACTTT.

The gene calls are TRBV4-1 and TRBJ2-2; 7 nucleotides match TRBD2. The CDR3 runs to 17 residues. Per the germline V gene, CDR1 is MGHRA and CDR2 is YSYEKL. With 0 bases clipped from V and 5 bases from J, the junction kept 9 bases outside the gene matches. The CDR3 here is CASSQDPPGGGTGELFF. CDR3 nucleotide sequence: TGCGCCAGCAGCCAAGACCCCCCCGGCGGGGGAACCGGGGAGCTGTTTTTT.

The chain recombines TRBV7-9 with TRBJ2-1; maybe TRBD1 (6 bases). The V and J ends lost 4 bases and 3 bases respectively, with 10 bases between them. The germline V gene encodes CDR1 SEHNR and CDR2 FQNEAQ (reference sequence). The CDR3 spans 14 residues. The CDR3 region has the DNA TGTGCCAGCAGCTACGGACAGAACTACAATGAGCAGTTCTTC. It codes for CASSYGQNYNEQFF.

The chain is built from TRBV5-4 and TRBJ2-7, with D perhaps being TRBD1 or TRBD2 (5 bases each). V lost 4 bases, J lost 7 bases, and 12 bases lay in between. The CDR3 has 12 residues. Germline CDR1 reads SGHNT; CDR2 reads YYREEE (reference sequence). CDR3 protein: CASSGPWGEQYF. The DNA for the CDR3 is TGTGCCAGCAGCGGACCTTGGGGGGAGCAGTACTTC.